This TCR beta chain was found in a study of beta chain features in type 1 diabetes. Study conclusions and caveats: VDJ junctions from type 1 diabetes patients carried fewer insertions and larger deletions. Across patients, naive, central memory and Treg TCRB repertoires exhibited apparently greater similarity than was observed across healthy donors.

This CDR3 contains 14 residues. The germline V gene has CDR1 SGHTA and CDR2 FQGNSA. J was trimmed by 6 bases and V by 7 bases; bases with no gene match: 9. The study reverse transcribed the entire isolated RNA, so it sequenced expressed TCRB transcripts. Method: immunoSEQ multiplex PCR; TCRdb's copy keeps in-frame clones and lacks some. The sample records 110,000 to 150,000 clones, 9.2% being singletons. This clone was seen only a few times. Its antigen is unidentified. V and J are TRBV7-2 and TRBJ2-1; 7 nucleotides align to TRBD1. This clonotype was sampled from a man aged 18 to 29 in good health. Sequencing was carried out using central memory CD4+ T cells from blood. In DNA form, the CDR3 reads TGTGCCAGCACCCCAAGGGGGCCGGTCAATGAGCAGTTCTTC. Protein product: CASTPRGPVNEQFF.